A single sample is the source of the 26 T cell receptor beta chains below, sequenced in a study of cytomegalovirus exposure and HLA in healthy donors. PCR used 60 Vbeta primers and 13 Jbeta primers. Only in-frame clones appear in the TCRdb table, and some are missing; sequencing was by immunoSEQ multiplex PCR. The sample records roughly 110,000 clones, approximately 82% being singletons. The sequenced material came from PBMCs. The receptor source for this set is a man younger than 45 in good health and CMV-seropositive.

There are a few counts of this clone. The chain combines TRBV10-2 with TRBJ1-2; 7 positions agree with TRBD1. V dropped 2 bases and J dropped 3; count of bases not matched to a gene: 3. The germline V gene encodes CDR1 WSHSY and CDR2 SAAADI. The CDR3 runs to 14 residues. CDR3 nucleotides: TGCGCCAGCAGTGAGCGAGGGGGCCACTATGGCTACACCTTC. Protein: CASSERGGHYGYTF.

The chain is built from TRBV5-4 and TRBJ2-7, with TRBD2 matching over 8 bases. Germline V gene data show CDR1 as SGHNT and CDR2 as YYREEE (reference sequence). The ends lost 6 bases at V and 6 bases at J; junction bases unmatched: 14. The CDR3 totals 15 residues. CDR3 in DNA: TGTGCCAGCACCCCCGGGGGGCGGGGGGCAGGCGAGCAGTACTTC. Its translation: CASTPGGRGAGEQYF.

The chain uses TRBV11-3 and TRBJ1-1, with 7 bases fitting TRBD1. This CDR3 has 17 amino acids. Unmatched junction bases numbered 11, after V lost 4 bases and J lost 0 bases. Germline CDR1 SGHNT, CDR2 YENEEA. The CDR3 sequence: CASSWRGAGGLNTEAFF. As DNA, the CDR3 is TGTGCCAGCAGCTGGAGGGGGGCAGGGGGATTGAACACTGAAGCTTTCTTT. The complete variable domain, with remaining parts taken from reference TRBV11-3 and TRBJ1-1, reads EAGVVQSPRYKIIEKKQPVAFWCNPISGHNTLYWYLQNLGQGPELLIRYENEEAVDDSQLPKDRFSAERLKGVDSTLKIQPAELGDSAVYLCASSWRGAGGLNTEAFFGQGTRLTVV.

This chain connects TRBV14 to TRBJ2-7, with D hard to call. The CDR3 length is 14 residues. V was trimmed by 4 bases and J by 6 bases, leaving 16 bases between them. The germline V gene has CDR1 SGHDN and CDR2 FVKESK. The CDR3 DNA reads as TGTGCCAGCAGCCGGTACCGCACTGGTTCCGAGCAGTACTTC. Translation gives CASSRYRTGSEQYF.

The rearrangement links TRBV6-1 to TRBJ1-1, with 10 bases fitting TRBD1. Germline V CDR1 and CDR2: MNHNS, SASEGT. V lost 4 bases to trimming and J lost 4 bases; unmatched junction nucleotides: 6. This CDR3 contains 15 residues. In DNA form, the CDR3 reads TGTGCCAGCAGTGCGACAGGGGGCCCCGGCACTGAAGCTTTCTTT. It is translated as CASSATGGPGTEAFF.

This CDR3 reads CASLGGAQRNEQFF. As DNA, the CDR3 is TGTGCCAGCCTCGGGGGGGCGCAGCGGAATGAGCAGTTCTTC. The chain carries TRBV2 and TRBJ2-1, with TRBD2 matching over 8 bases. V was clipped by 8 bases and J by 7 bases; unmatched bases: 10. Germline lookup yields CDR1 SNHLY and CDR2 FYNNEI. The CDR3 has 14 residues.

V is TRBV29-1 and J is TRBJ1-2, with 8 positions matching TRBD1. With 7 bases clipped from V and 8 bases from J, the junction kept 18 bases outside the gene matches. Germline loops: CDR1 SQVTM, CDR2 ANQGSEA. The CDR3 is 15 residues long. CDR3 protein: CSAVAKPQGAGGYTF. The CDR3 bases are TGCAGCGCCGTCGCCAAACCTCAGGGGGCTGGCGGCTACACCTTC.

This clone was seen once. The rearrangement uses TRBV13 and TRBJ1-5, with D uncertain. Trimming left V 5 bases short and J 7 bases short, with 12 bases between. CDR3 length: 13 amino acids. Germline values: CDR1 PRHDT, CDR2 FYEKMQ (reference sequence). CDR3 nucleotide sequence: TGTGCCAGCAGCACTCGTCCGGGGCAGCCCCAGCATTTT. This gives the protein CASSTRPGQPQHF.

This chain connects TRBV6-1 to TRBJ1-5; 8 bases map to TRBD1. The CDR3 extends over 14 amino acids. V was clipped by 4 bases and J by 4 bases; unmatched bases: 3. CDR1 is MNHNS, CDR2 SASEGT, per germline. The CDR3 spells CASSGWTGNQPQHF. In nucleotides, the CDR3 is TGTGCCAGCAGTGGATGGACAGGGAATCAGCCCCAGCATTTT.

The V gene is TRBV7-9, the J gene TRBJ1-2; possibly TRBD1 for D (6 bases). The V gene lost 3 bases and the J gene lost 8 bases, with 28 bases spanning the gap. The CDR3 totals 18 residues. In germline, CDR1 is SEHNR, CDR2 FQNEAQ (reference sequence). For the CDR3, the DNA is TGTGCCAGCAGCTTGCTATTGAGGGGGGGGGCGCCGGTACAGGGCTACACCTTC. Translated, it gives CASSLLLRGGAPVQGYTF.

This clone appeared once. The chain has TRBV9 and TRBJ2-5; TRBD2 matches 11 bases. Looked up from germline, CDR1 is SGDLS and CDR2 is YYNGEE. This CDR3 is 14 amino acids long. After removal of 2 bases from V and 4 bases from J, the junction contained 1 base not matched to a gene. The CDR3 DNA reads TGTGCCAGCAGCGTCCTAGCGGGAGGAGAGACCCAGTACTTC. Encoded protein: CASSVLAGGETQYF.

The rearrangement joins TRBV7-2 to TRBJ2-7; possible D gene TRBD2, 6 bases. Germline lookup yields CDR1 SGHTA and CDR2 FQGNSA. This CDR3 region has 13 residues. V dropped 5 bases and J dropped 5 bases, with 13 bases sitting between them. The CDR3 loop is CASSLGGNNEQYF. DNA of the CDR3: TGTGCCAGCAGCCTGGGGGGAAACAACGAGCAGTACTTC.

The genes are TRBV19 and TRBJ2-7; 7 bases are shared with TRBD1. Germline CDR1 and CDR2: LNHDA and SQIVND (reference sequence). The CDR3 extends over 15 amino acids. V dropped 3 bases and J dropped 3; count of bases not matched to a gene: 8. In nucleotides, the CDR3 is TGTGCCAGTAGTATGACGGGTCAGGGGGACTACGAGCAGTACTTC. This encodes CASSMTGQGDYEQYF. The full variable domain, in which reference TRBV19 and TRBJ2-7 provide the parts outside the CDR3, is DGGITQSPKYLFRKEGQNVTLSCEQNLNHDAMYWYRQDPGQGLRLIYYSQIVNDFQKGDIAEGYSVSREKKESFPLTVTSAQKNPTAFYLCASSMTGQGDYEQYFGPGTRLTVT.

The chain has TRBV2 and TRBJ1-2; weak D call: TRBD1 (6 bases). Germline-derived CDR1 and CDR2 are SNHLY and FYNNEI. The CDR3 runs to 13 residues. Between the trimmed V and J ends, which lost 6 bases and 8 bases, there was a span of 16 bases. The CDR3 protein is CASSDTGTRGYTF. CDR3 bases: TGTGCCAGCAGCGATACCGGGACAAGAGGCTACACCTTC.

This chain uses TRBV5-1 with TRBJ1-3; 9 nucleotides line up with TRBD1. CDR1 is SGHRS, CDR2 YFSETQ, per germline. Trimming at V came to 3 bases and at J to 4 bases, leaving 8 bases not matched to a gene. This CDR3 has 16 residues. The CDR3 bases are TGCGCCAGCAGCTGGGGAGACAGGGGGAACGGAAACACCATATATTTT. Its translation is CASSWGDRGNGNTIYF.

CDR3 protein: CASNSAREGQPQHF. The CDR3 DNA is TGTGCCAGCAACTCCGCGAGGGAGGGTCAGCCCCAGCATTTT. The chain couples TRBV28 to TRBJ1-5; D is uncertain. The CDR3 runs 14 residues. Trimming pared 7 bases from V and 6 bases from J, leaving 16 bases between. From germline, CDR1 is MDHEN and CDR2 SYDVKM.

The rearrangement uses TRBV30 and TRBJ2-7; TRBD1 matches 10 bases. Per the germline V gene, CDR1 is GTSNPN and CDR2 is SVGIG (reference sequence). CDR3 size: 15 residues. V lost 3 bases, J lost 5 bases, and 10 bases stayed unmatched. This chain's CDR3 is CAWSHGTGVSNEQYF. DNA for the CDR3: TGTGCCTGGAGCCACGGGACAGGGGTTAGCAACGAGCAGTACTTC. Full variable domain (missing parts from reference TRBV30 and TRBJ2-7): SQTIHQWPATLVQPVGSPLSLECTVEGTSNPNLYWYRQAAGRGLQLLFYSVGIGQISSEVPQNLSASRPQDRQFILSSKKLLLSDSGFYLCAWSHGTGVSNEQYFGPGTRLTVT.

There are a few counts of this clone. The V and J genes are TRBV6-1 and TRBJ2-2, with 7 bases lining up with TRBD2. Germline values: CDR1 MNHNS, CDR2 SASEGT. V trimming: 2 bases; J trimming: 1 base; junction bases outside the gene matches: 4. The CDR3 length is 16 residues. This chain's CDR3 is CASSEKASGNTGELFF. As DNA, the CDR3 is TGTGCCAGCAGTGAAAAGGCTAGCGGGAACACCGGGGAGCTGTTTTTT.

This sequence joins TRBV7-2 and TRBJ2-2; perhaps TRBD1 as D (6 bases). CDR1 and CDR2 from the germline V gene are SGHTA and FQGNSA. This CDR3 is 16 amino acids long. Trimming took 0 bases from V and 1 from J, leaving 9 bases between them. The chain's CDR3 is CASSLAGGMNTGELFF. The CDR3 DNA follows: TGTGCCAGCAGCTTAGCAGGGGGTATGAACACCGGGGAGCTGTTTTTT.

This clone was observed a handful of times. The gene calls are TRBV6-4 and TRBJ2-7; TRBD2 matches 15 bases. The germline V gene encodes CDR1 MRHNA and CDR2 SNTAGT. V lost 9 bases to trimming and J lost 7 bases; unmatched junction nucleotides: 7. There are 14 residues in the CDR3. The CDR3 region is CARRSGTSGREQYV. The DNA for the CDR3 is TGTGCCAGGAGGTCAGGGACTAGCGGGAGGGAGCAGTACGTC.

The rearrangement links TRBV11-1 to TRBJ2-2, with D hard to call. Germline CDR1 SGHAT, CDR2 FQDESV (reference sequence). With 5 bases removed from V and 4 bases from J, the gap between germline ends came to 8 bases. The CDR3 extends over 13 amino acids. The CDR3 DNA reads TGTGCCAGCAGCCTTGGCCGCACCGGGGAGCTGTTTTTT. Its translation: CASSLGRTGELFF.

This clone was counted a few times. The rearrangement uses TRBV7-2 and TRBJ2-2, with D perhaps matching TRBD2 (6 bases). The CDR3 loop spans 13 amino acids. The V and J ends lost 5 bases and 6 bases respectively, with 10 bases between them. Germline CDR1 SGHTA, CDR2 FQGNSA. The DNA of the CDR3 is TGTGCCAGCAGCCGCGGGGTTCCCGGGGAGCTGTTTTTT. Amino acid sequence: CASSRGVPGELFF.

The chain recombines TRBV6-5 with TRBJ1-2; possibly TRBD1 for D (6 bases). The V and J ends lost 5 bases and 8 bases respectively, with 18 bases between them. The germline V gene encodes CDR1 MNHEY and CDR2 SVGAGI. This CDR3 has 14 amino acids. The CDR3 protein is CASSEVGTPGGYTF. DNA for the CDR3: TGTGCCAGCAGTGAAGTTGGGACACCTGGGGGCTACACCTTC.

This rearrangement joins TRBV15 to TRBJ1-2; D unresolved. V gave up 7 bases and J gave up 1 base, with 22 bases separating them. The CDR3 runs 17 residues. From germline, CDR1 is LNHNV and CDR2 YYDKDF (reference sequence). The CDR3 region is CATNTPGRAEFNYGYTF. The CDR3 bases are TGTGCCACCAACACCCCCGGGAGAGCAGAGTTTAACTATGGCTACACCTTC.

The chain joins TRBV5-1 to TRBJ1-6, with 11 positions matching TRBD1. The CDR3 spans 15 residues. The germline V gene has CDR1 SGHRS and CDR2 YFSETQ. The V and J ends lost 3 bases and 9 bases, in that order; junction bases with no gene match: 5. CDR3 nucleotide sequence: TGCGCCAGCAGCTCGTCGGGGACAGGGGGTTCACCCCTCCACTTT. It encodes CASSSSGTGGSPLHF.

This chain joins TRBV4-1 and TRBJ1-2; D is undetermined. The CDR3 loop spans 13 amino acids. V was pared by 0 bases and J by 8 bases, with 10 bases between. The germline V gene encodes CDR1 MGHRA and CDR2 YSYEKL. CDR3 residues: CASSQDHAGGYTF. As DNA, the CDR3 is TGCGCCAGCAGCCAAGATCACGCCGGGGGCTACACCTTC.